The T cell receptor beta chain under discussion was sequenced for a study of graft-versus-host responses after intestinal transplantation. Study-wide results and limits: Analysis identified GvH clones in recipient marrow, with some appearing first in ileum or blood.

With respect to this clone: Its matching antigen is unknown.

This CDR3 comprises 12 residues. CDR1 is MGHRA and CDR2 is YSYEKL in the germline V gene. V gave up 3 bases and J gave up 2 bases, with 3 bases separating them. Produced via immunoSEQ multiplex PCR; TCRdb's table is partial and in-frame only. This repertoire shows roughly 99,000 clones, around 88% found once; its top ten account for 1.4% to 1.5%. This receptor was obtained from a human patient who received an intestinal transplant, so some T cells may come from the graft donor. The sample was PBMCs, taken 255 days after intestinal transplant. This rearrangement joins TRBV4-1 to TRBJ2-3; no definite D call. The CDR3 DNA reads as TGCGCCAGCAGCCAGCCCACAGATACGCAGTATTTT. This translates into CASSQPTDTQYF.